The sequence of this T cell receptor (beta chain) was determined in a study of cytomegalovirus exposure and HLA in healthy donors. The study's findings and limits: Diagnosis of cytomegalovirus status made by the classifier reportedly showed high specificity and sensitivity. Presence/absence analyses rested on an assumption that sequencing depth was roughly uniform across donors.

In the PCR, 60 Vbeta and 13 Jbeta primers were used. This table comes from immunoSEQ multiplex PCR, and its TCRdb copy is limited to in-frame clones, with some not included. The sample contains 100,000 to 150,000 clones, around 80% of which appear only once. Everyone who donated was a healthy bone marrow donor. In the case of this clone: As yet, its antigen is unknown.

The sample was PBMCs. The clonotype was recovered from a man between 25 and 39 years old in good health and CMV-seropositive.

In DNA form, the CDR3 reads TGTGCCAGCAGCCCCCGGGACTATTTTGGCTACGAGCAGTACTTC. Translated, it gives CASSPRDYFGYEQYF. The chain carries TRBV14 and TRBJ2-7, with 7 bases fitting TRBD2. In germline, CDR1 is SGHDN, CDR2 FVKESK. The length of the CDR3 is 15 residues. With 4 bases clipped from V and 3 bases from J, the junction kept 9 bases outside the gene matches.